This T cell receptor beta chain emerged from a study of graft-versus-host responses after intestinal transplantation. Study outcomes and limitations: High graft-versus-host to host-versus-graft clonal ratios were found in allografts of patients who had graft-donor T cell macrochimerism. There were GvH clones found in recipient marrow, and some of them appeared first in ileum or blood.

Using immunoSEQ multiplex PCR, the repertoire was profiled, and TCRdb retains in-frame clones only, with some absent. This sample has about 94,000 clones, with 75% to 95% found just once. V gave up 0 bases and J gave up 0 bases; unmatched junction bases: 8. The CDR3 extends over 20 amino acids. Germline V gene lookup returns CDR1 MGHRA and CDR2 YSYEKL. Turning to this clone: Its antigen is unknown.

This TCR derives from a human donor who received an intestinal transplant. Here the sequenced sample was unstimulated CD8+ T cells sorted from spleen or lymph node cells, taken before intestinal transplant. The chain employs TRBV4-1 and TRBJ2-5; 15 bases line up with TRBD2. The CDR3 sequence: CASSQETLGLAGGHQETQYF. In DNA, the CDR3 is TGCGCCAGCAGCCAAGAGACACTGGGACTAGCGGGGGGCCACCAAGAGACCCAGTACTTC.